A selection of T cell receptor beta chains follows, all from one sample in a study of breast tumors, draining lymph nodes, adjacent tissues. TCRdb re-analysed the multiplex PCR reads in MiXCR, keeping a single row per CDR3 protein. The profile shows over 200,000 distinct CDR3 sequences, under 40% of them singletons. Specimen: axillary lymph node tissue. The receptors come from a female donor with breast cancer. Some clones in this sample may be carry-over from other donors' samples. Each CDR3 is given with its conserved first and last residue. D genes are given only for firm matches. Size is stated for part of the rows, as once, few or many counts, or as a class when the clone is expanded.

j_call	d_call	v_call	clone_size	cdr3_aa	cdr3_nt
TRBJ2-5	.	TRBV2	.	CASSEVTRKQETQYF	TGTGCCAGCAGTGAGGTGACTAGAAAACAAGAGACCCAGTACTTC
TRBJ1-4	TRBD1	TRBV7-8	many	CATKTGDHALKAYEKLFF	TGTGCCACGAAAACAGGGGATCACGCACTTAAGGCCTATGAAAAACTGTTTTTT
TRBJ1-1	.	TRBV24-1	.	CATSDTANTEAFF	TGTGCCACCAGTGATACGGCTAACACTGAAGCTTTCTTT
TRBJ2-7	.	TRBV5-1	many	CASSLRGQDHYEQYF	TGCGCCAGCAGCTTGCGGGGACAAGATCACTACGAGCAGTACTTC
TRBJ2-5	TRBD2	TRBV19	many	CASSLAGGETQYF	TGTGCCAGTAGCCTAGCGGGGGGAGAGACCCAGTACTTC
TRBJ2-5	TRBD2	TRBV7-3	.	CASSPGLAGRQETQYF	TGTGCCAGCAGCCCAGGGCTAGCGGGGCGTCAAGAGACCCAGTACTTC
TRBJ1-2	.	TRBV2	.	CASSGDTSSGGYTF	TGTGCCAGCAGTGGGGACACTAGTTCGGGTGGCTACACCTTC
TRBJ2-1	TRBD2	TRBV7-2	few	CASSLASGSNEQFF	TGTGCCAGCAGCTTAGCTAGCGGGAGTAATGAGCAGTTCTTC
TRBJ2-6	.	TRBV19	.	CATYDGSSGANVLTF	TGTGCCACCTACGACGGTAGCTCTGGGGCCAACGTCCTGACTTTC
TRBJ1-1	.	TRBV29-1	few	CSVEGGADTEAFF	TGCAGCGTTGAGGGGGGCGCGGACACTGAAGCTTTCTTT
TRBJ1-1	TRBD1	TRBV29-1	.	CSVQGAWTNTEAFF	TGCAGCGTTCAGGGGGCTTGGACGAACACTGAAGCTTTCTTT
TRBJ2-5	TRBD1	TRBV29-1	many	CSVTGTGAFKETQYF	TGCAGCGTTACCGGGACAGGGGCCTTCAAAGAGACCCAGTACTTC
TRBJ1-4	.	TRBV6-4	many	CASSEEGREKLFF	TGTGCCAGCAGTGAGGAGGGCCGTGAAAAACTGTTTTTT
TRBJ2-2	TRBD2	TRBV18	many	CASSPGLAGTGELFF	TGTGCCAGCTCACCGGGACTAGCGGGAACGGGGGAGCTGTTTTTT
TRBJ1-6	.	TRBV25-1	.	CASSRARHNSPLHF	TGTGCCAGCAGCCGGGCCCGACATAACTCACCCCTCCACTTT
TRBJ2-7	TRBD1	TRBV7-2	many	CASSLVGQSSYEQYF	TGTGCCAGCAGCTTAGTGGGACAGTCAAGCTACGAGCAGTACTTC
TRBJ2-1	.	TRBV5-5	many	CASSLDGWNEQFF	TGTGCCAGCAGCTTAGACGGCTGGAATGAGCAGTTCTTC
TRBJ2-7	.	TRBV6-5	many	CASSQTSYEQYF	TGTGCCAGCAGCCAGACTAGCTACGAGCAGTACTTC
TRBJ2-2	TRBD2	TRBV18	few	CASSPELAGGPSGELFF	TGTGCCAGCTCACCGGAACTAGCGGGAGGGCCCTCCGGGGAGCTGTTTTTT
TRBJ1-5	.	TRBV10-1	many	CARAGSEYQPQHF	TGCGCCAGAGCAGGGTCGGAGTATCAGCCCCAGCATTTT
TRBJ1-5	TRBD1	TRBV2	.	CASGGQGQETQHF	TGTGCCAGCGGGGGACAGGGACAAGAGACCCAGCATTTT
TRBJ2-5	.	TRBV5-1	.	CASSEGGAGELKTQYF	TGCGCCAGCAGCGAGGGAGGGGCAGGGGAATTGAAGACCCAGTACTTC
TRBJ2-1	.	TRBV6-5	few	CASSSPSGSNNEQFF	TGTGCCAGCAGTTCACCCTCGGGCAGCAACAATGAGCAGTTCTTC